This T cell receptor beta chain was obtained from a study of shared clonotypes between healthy human individuals. General study findings and limits: It was observed that approximately 5% of naive CD4 clonotypes were shared across a few donors.

In regard to this clone: Its target is not known.

The V end was cut by 9 bases, the J end by 1 base, with 19 bases between. The CDR3 has 16 amino acids. Germline CDR1 reads WNHNN; CDR2 reads SYGVQD (reference sequence). Some clones are missing from TCRdb's copy, which holds only in-frame ones; the method was immunoSEQ multiplex PCR. The repertoire includes some 1 million clones, around 74% of them detected once, and about 1.4% sits in the top ten. This chain connects TRBV10-1 to TRBJ2-1, with unresolved D. The TCR sequence derives from a young man in good health. Source material: memory CD4+ T cells sorted from blood. Indicated subset: CD45RA-negative fraction. The CDR3 spells CARWVPGKWSYNEQFF. The CDR3 bases are TGCGCCAGGTGGGTCCCGGGCAAGTGGTCCTACAATGAGCAGTTCTTC.